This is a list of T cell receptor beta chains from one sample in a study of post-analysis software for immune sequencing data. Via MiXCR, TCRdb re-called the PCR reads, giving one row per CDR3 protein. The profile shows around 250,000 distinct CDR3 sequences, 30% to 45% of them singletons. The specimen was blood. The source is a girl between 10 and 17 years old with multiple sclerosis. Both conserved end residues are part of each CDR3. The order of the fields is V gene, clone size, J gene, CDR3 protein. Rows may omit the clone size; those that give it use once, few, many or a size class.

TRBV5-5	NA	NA	CASIPTPGAHYNEQYF
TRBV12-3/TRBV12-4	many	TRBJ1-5	CASSYEAGGNSNQPQHF
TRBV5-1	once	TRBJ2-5	CASSLAGAGGETQYF
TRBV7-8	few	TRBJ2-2	CASSLQGFNTGERFF
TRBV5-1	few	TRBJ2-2	CASSPQGTARGTGELFF
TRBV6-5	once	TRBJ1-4	CASSYSGTLEKLFF
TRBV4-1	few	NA	CASSQVKGGETQYF
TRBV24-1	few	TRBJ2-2	CATSSPGESTGELFF
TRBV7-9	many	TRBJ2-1	CASSPGLVAGDNEQFF
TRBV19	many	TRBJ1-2	CASSTTSGRNYGYTF
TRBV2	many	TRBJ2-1	CASSAASGRPYNEQFF
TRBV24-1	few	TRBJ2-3	CATSDPGLRGGDTQYF
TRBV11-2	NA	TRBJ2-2	CASSREGGHTGELFF
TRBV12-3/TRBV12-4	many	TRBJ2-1	CASSIGPNEQFF
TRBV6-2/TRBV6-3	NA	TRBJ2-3	CASSYARDYHRGVDTQYF
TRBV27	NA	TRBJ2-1	CASSDRGYNEQFF
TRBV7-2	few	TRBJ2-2	CASSAPGLAGAQNTGELFF
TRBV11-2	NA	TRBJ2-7	CASSLDLHEQYF
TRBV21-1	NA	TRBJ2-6	CASKQPGSLSGANVLTF
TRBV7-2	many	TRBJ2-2	CASSQLGGGLLTGELFF
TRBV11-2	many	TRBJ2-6	CASSSVKDWSSGANVLTF
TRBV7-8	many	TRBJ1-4	CASSAWVGQINEKLFF
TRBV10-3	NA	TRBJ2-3	CAISESLKGNTDTQYF
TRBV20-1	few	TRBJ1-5	CSARDRGESQPQHF
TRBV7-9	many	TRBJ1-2	CASSPAGTGDTFGYTF
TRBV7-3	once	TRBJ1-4	CASSPNPANEKLFF
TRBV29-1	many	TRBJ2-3	CSGGGNHGTDTQYF
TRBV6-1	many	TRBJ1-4	CASSVQNWQYNEKLFF
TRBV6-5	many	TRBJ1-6	CASSYSGGKDSPLHF
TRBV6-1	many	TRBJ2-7	CASSERWAYEQYF
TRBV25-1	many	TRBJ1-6	CASSEPKSPLHF
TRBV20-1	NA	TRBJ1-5	CSATRGGAHLSNQPQHF
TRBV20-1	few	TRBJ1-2	CSAGDSPTNYGYTF
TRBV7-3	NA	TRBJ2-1	CASSLKGGTGINDNEQFF
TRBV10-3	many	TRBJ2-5	CAISDSASGVQETQYF
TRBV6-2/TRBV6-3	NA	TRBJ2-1	CASMGLARDNEQFF
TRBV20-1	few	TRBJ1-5	CSARFQGAASNQPQHF
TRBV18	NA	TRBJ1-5	CASSLDGTGEQPQHF
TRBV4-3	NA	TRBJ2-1	CASSAGVGGYNEQFF
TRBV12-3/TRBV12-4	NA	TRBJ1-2	CASSRTGSHGYTF
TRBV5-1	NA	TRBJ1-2	CASSLTEGGYGYTF